The present T cell receptor (beta chain) was sequenced within a study of blood T cell repertoires in COVID-19. Looking at the study overall: There were acute and convalescent COVID-19 samples, and they came from the United States, Italy and Spain. T cells, B-cell-depleted T cells, or PBMCs provided the cDNA or gDNA that served as material.

In this sample, this clone turned up a few times. The CDR3 length is 15 residues. CDR1 is SGHTA and CDR2 is FQGNSA in the germline V gene. The V gene lost 1 base and the J gene lost 0 bases, with 10 bases spanning the gap. In the original workflow: Cell counts per sample came from amplifying reference gene primers. Produced via immunoSEQ multiplex PCR; TCRdb's table is partial and in-frame only. V and J calls and clone size are as listed in that table; D and trimming were resolved from the DNA. The sample includes 150,000 to 200,000 clones, roughly 90% seen only once; the top ten take roughly 9.8%. Seattle researchers signed up patients amid active infection and tracked them longitudinally.

The clonotype was recovered from a woman in her sixties or seventies with COVID-19, enrolled during active disease. The chain is built from TRBV7-2 and TRBJ2-7; D possibly corresponds to TRBD1 (6 bases). Sample: peripheral blood. The CDR3 protein is CASSLGGHSSYEQYF. The DNA for the CDR3 is TGTGCCAGCAGCTTAGGGGGACACTCCTCCTACGAGCAGTACTTC.